This passage covers 10 T cell receptor beta chains from one sample sequenced in a study of glioma-infiltrating T cells. Using RNA template, CDR3s of TCR alpha and beta were amplified with iRepertoire arm-PCR. TCRdb redid the calling of the multiplex PCR reads with MiXCR, one entry per CDR3 protein. The table has approximately 190,000 distinct CDR3 sequences, more than 30% seen once. The sample taken for sequencing was glioma tissue, nonneoplastic brain tissue, or PBMCs (not recorded which). The receptors shown here come from a human donor with low-grade glioma or glioblastoma, undergoing nonglioma brain surgery, or in good health (not recorded which).

This clonotype came up many times. The chain carries TRBV20-1 and TRBJ1-3, with 10 bases lining up with TRBD1. The CDR3 is 13 residues long. V shed 6 bases and J 4 bases; nucleotides not matched to a gene: 3. Germline CDR1 DFQATT, CDR2 SNEGSKA (reference sequence). DNA of the CDR3: TGCAGTGCGCCGGGACAGGGGGGAAACACCATATATTTT. Translation gives CSAPGQGGNTIYF.

This clonotype was recorded at least ten times. The chain couples TRBV6-4 to TRBJ2-1; 10 nucleotides align to TRBD2. Germline V gives CDR1 MRHNA, CDR2 SNTAGT. Trimming removed 0 bases from V and 9 bases from J; junction bases left unmatched: 5. The CDR3 is 15 amino acids. The CDR3 coding sequence is TGTGCCAGCAGTGACTCGCTAGCGGGAGTGTCTGAGCAGTTCTTC. It codes for CASSDSLAGVSEQFF.

The V call is TRBV25-1, the J call TRBJ2-1; 14 bases fit TRBD2. The CDR3 loop spans 18 amino acids. The germline gives CDR1 MGHDK, CDR2 SYGVNS. The V segment lost 3 bases and the J segment 0 bases; nucleotides outside the gene matches: 4. For the CDR3, the DNA is TGTGCCAGCAGTGAGTCCGGGACTAGCGGGAGCTCCTACAATGAGCAGTTCTTC. Protein sequence: CASSESGTSGSSYNEQFF. Combining the CDR3 with reference TRBV25-1 and TRBJ2-1 gives the whole variable domain EADIYQTPRYLVIGTGKKITLECSQTMGHDKMYWYQQDPGMELHLIHYSYGVNSTEKGDLSSESTVSRIRTEHFPLTLESARPSHTSQYLCASSESGTSGSSYNEQFFGPGTRLTVL.

The chain couples TRBV30 to TRBJ2-7; maybe TRBD2 (5 bases). This CDR3 is 11 amino acids long. Trimming cost V 4 bases and J 7 bases, with 11 bases left between them. Per the germline V gene, CDR1 is GTSNPN and CDR2 is SVGIG (reference sequence). The CDR3 nucleotides are TGTGCCTGGACCGTAGCGAGGGAGCAGTACTTC. Its translation: CAWTVAREQYF.

Turning to this clonotype: This may arise from a read error, as a much more abundant clone is one base away. This chain uses TRBV7-3 with TRBJ2-3; D is unresolved. V lost 4 bases and J 11 bases, leaving 16 bases between the germline ends. This CDR3 is 13 amino acids long. The germline CDR1 and CDR2 sequences are SGHTA and FQGTGA. The DNA for the CDR3 is TGTGCCAGCAGCTCGGGCACACAGATACAGCAGTATTTT. Amino acids: CASSSGTQIQQYF.

This clonotype came up many times. This chain uses TRBV29-1 with TRBJ1-1; D unclear. This CDR3 has 13 residues. Trimming stripped 7 bases from V and 0 bases from J, with 12 bases between. Germline V gives CDR1 SQVTM, CDR2 ANQGSEA. The CDR3 loop is CSARRMMNTEAFF. The CDR3 bases are TGCAGCGCAAGACGGATGATGAACACTGAAGCTTTCTTT. Full variable domain (missing parts from reference TRBV29-1 and TRBJ1-1): SAVISQKPSRDICQRGTSLTIQCQVDSQVTMMFWYRQQPGQSLTLIATANQGSEATYESGFVIDKFPISRPNLTFSTLTVSNMSPEDSSIYLCSARRMMNTEAFFGQGTRLTVV.

This clonotype was observed many times. This chain joins TRBV20-1 and TRBJ1-5; no clear D. The CDR3 runs 13 residues. The germline V and J ends were trimmed by 4 bases and 5 bases, with 12 bases remaining between them. Germline-derived CDR1 and CDR2 are DFQATT and SNEGSKA (reference sequence). CDR3 in amino acids: CSATPDLYQPQHF. The DNA for the CDR3 is TGCAGTGCTACACCGGACCTCTATCAGCCCCAGCATTTT.

This clonotype was seen at least ten times. This rearrangement joins TRBV19 to TRBJ1-2; no reliable D call. Germline CDR1 is LNHDA and CDR2 is SQIVND (reference sequence). Trimming pared 3 bases from V and 5 bases from J, leaving 16 bases between. This CDR3 has 15 amino acids. CDR3: CASSIGGETGYGYTF. In nucleotides, the CDR3 is TGTGCCAGTAGTATCGGCGGGGAAACGGGTTATGGCTACACCTTC.

This clonotype has a count of ten or more. The chain is built from TRBV20-1 and TRBJ2-1; 8 nucleotides align to TRBD2. The CDR3 runs 17 residues. CDR1 is DFQATT, CDR2 SNEGSKA, per germline (reference sequence). With V trimmed by 2 bases and J by 8 bases, 17 bases remained unmatched. CDR3 residues: CSARSWGLAGRTDEQFF. The CDR3 DNA follows: TGCAGTGCTAGAAGTTGGGGTTTAGCGGGAAGAACGGATGAGCAGTTCTTC.

V and J are TRBV19 and TRBJ2-1; 15 bases match TRBD2. The CDR3 has 18 residues. With V trimmed by 5 bases and J by 2 bases, 7 bases remained unmatched. Germline CDR1 and CDR2: LNHDA and SQIVND (reference sequence). CDR3: CASSPGTSGRNTYNEQFF. DNA of the CDR3: TGTGCCAGTAGTCCCGGGACTAGCGGGAGGAATACCTACAATGAGCAGTTCTTC. The whole variable domain, remainder taken from reference TRBV19 and TRBJ2-1, is DGGITQSPKYLFRKEGQNVTLSCEQNLNHDAMYWYRQDPGQGLRLIYYSQIVNDFQKGDIAEGYSVSREKKESFPLTVTSAQKNPTAFYLCASSPGTSGRNTYNEQFFGPGTRLTVL.